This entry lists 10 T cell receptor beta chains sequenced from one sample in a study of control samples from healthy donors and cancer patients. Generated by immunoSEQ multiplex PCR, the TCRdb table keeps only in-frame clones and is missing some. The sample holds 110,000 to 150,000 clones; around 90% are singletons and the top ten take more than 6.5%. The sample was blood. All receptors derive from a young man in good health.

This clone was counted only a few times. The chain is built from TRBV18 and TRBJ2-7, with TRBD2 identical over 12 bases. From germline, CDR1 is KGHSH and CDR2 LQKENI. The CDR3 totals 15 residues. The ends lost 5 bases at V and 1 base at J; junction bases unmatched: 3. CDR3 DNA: TGTGCCAGCTCAGCGACTAGCGGGGGATCCTACGAGCAGTACTTC. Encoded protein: CASSATSGGSYEQYF. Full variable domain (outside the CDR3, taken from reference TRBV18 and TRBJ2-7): NAGVMQNPRHLVRRRGQEARLRCSPMKGHSHVYWYRQLPEEGLKFMVYLQKENIIDESGMPKERFSAEFPKEGPSILRIQQVVRGDSAAYFCASSATSGGSYEQYFGPGTRLTVT.

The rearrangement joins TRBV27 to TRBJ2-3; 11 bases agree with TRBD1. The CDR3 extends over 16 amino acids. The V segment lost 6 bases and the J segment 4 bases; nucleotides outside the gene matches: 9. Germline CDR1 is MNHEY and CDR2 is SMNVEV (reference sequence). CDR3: CASSLEGTGGPDTQYF. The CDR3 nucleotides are TGTGCCAGCAGCCTCGAAGGGACAGGGGGACCAGATACGCAGTATTTT.

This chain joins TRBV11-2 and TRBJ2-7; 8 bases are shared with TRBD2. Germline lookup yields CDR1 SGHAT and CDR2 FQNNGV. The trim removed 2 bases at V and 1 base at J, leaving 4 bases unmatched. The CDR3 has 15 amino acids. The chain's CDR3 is CASSLTGGDSYEQYF. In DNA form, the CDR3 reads TGTGCCAGCAGCTTAACGGGGGGGGATTCCTACGAGCAGTACTTC.

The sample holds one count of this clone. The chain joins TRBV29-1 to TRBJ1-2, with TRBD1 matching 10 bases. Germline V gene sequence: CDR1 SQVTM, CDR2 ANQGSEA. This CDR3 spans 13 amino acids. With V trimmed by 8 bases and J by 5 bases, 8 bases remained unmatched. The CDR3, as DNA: TGCAGCTTTCGACAGGGGGCGGAATATGGCTACACCTTC. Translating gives CSFRQGAEYGYTF. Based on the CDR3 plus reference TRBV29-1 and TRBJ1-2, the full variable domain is SAVISQKPSRDICQRGTSLTIQCQVDSQVTMMFWYRQQPGQSLTLIATANQGSEATYESGFVIDKFPISRPNLTFSTLTVSNMSPEDSSIYLCSFRQGAEYGYTFGSGTRLTVV.

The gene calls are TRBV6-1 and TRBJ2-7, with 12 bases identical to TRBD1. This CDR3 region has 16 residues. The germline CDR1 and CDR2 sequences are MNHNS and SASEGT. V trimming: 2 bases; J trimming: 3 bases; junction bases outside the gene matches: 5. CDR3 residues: CASSEIWDRGLYEQYF. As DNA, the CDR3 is TGTGCCAGCAGTGAAATCTGGGACAGGGGGCTCTACGAGCAGTACTTC.

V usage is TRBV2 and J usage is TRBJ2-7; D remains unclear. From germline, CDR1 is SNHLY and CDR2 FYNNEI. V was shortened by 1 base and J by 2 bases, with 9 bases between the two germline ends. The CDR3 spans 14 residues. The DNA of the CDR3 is TGTGCCAGCAGTGAAGTCAGGTCAGCCTACGAGCAGTACTTC. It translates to CASSEVRSAYEQYF.

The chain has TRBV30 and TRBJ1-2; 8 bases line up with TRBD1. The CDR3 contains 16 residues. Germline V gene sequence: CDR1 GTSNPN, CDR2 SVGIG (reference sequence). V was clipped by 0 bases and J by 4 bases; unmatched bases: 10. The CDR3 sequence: CAWSVPQGAIGYGYTF. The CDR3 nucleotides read TGTGCCTGGAGTGTACCGCAGGGGGCGATCGGCTATGGCTACACCTTC.

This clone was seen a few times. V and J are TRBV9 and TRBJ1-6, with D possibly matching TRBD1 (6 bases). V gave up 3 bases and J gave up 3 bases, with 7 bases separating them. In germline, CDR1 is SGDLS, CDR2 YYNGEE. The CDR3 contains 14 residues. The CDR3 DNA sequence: TGTGCCAGCAGCGCACAGGGCTATAATTCACCCCTCCACTTT. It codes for CASSAQGYNSPLHF.

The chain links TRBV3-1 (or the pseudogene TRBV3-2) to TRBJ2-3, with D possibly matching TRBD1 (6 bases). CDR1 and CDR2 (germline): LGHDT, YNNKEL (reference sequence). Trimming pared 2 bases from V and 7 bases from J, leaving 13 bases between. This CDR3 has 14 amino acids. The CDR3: CASSQLTGLNTQYF. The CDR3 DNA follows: TGTGCCAGCAGCCAATTAACAGGGCTGAATACGCAGTATTTT.

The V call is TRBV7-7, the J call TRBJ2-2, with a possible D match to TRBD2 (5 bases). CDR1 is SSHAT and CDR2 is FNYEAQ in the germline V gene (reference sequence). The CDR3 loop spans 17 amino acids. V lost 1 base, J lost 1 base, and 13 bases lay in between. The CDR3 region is CASSLGRLAGNTGELFF. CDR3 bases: TGTGCCAGCAGCTTAGGGCGGTTGGCGGGGAACACCGGGGAGCTGTTTTTT.